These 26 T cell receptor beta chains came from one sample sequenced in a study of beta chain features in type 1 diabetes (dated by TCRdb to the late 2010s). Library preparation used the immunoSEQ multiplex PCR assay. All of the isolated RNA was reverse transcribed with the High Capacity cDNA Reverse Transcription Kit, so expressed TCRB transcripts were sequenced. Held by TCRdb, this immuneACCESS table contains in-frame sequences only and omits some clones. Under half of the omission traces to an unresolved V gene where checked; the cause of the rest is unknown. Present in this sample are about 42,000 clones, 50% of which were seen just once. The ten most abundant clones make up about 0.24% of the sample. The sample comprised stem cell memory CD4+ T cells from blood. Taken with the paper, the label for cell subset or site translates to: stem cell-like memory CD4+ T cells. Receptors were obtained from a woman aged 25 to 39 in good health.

CDR3 loop: CASSFRGRVTDTQYF. The CDR3 coding sequence is TGTGCCAGCAGCTTTCGGGGGAGGGTGACAGATACGCAGTATTTT. This chain links TRBV11-2 with TRBJ2-3, with 7 positions matching TRBD2. CDR1 SGHAT and CDR2 FQNNGV come from the germline V gene. The CDR3 contains 15 residues. The V and J ends lost 3 bases and 3 bases, in that order; junction bases with no gene match: 6. Complete variable domain (other parts from reference TRBV11-2 and TRBJ2-3): EAGVAQSPRYKIIEKRQSVAFWCNPISGHATLYWYQQILGQGPKLLIQFQNNGVVDDSQLPKDRFSAERLKGVDSTLKIQPAKLEDSAVYLCASSFRGRVTDTQYFGPGTRLTVL.

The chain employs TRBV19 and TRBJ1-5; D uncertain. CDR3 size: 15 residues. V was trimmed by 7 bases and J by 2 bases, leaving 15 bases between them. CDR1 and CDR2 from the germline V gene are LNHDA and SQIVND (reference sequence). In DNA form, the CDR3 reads TGTGCCAGTACCCCTACGAGCATAGGCAATCAGCCCCAGCATTTT. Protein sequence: CASTPTSIGNQPQHF.

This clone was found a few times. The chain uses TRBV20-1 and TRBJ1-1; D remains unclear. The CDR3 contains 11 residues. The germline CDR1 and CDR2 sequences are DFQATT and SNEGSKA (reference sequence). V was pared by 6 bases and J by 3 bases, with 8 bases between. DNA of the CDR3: TGCAGTGCCGCAGGCGACACTGAAGCTTTCTTT. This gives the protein CSAAGDTEAFF.

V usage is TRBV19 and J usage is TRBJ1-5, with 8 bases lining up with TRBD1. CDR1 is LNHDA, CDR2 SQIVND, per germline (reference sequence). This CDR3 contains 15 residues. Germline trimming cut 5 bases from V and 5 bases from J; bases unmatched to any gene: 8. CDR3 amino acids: CASSPLDRGDQPQHF. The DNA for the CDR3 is TGTGCCAGTAGTCCATTAGACAGGGGCGATCAGCCCCAGCATTTT.

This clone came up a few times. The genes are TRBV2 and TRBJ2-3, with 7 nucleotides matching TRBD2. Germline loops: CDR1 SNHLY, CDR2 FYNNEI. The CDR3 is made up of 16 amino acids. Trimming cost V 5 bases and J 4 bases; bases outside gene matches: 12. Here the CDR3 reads CASSPHPPGGPDTQYF. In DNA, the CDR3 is TGTGCCAGCAGTCCCCACCCACCGGGAGGCCCAGATACGCAGTATTTT. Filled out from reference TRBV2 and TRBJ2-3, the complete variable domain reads EPEVTQTPSHQVTQMGQEVILRCVPISNHLYFYWYRQILGQKVEFLVSFYNNEISEKSEIFDDQFSVERPDGSNFTLKIRSTKLEDSAMYFCASSPHPPGGPDTQYFGPGTRLTVL.

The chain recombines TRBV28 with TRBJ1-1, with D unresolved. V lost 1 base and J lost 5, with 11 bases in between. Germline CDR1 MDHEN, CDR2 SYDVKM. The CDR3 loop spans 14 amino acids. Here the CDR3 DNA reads TGTGCCAGCAGTTTATTGGCCGTCGCAACTGAAGCTTTCTTT. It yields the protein CASSLLAVATEAFF.

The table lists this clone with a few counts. CDR3: CASSRVGGEYEQYF. CDR3 nucleotides: TGTGCCAGCTCACGGGTAGGGGGAGAATACGAGCAGTACTTC. This rearrangement joins TRBV18 to TRBJ2-7, with D perhaps matching TRBD1 (6 bases). Trimming cost V 4 bases and J 4 bases, with 14 bases left between them. The CDR3 contains 14 residues. The germline V gene has CDR1 KGHSH and CDR2 LQKENI.

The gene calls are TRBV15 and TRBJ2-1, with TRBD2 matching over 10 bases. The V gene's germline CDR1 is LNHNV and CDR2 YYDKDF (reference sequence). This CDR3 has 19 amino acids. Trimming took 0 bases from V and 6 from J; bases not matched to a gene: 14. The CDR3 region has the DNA TGTGCCACCAGCAGAGATCTTGGTTCTAGCGGGAGAGGGGGCAATGAGCAGTTCTTC. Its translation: CATSRDLGSSGRGGNEQFF.

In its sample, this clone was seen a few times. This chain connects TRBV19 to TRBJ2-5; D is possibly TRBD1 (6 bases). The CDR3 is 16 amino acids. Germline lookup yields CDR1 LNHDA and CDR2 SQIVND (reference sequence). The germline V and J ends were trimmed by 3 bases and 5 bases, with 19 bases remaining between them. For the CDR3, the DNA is TGTGCCAGTAGTATCGGTCTCAGGGGCCTGGGGGAGACCCAGTACTTC. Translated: CASSIGLRGLGETQYF.

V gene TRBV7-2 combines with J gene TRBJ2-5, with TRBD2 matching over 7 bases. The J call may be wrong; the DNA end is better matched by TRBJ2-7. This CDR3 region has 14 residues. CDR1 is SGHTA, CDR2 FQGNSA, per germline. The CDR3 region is CASSLGQRGGEQYF. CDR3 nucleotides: TGTGCCAGCAGCTTAGGTCAGCGGGGAGGCGAGCAGTACTTC.

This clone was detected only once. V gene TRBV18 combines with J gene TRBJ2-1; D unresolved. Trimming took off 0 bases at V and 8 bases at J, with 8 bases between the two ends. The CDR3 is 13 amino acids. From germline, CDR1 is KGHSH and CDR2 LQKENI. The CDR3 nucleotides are TGTGCCAGCTCACCACCATCGGTTTATGAGCAGTTCTTC. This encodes CASSPPSVYEQFF.

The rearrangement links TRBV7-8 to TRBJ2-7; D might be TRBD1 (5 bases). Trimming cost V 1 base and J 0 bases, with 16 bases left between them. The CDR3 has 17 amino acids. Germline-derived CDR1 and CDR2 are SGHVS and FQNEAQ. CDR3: CASSLELRPGRSYEQYF. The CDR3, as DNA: TGTGCCAGCAGCTTAGAACTCCGGCCAGGGCGCTCCTACGAGCAGTACTTC.

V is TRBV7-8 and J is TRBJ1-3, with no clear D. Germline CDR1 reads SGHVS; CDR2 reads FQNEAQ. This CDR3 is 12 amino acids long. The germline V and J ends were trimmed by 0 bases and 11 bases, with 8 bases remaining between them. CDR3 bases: TGTGCCAGCAGCTTAGCGGGCACGGCCATATATTTT. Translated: CASSLAGTAIYF.

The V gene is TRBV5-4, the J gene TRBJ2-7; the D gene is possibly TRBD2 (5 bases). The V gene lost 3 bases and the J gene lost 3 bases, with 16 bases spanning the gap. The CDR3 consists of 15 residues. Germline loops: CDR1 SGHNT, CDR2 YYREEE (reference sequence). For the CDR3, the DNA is TGTGCCAGCAGCTCCGCGGTTGTCGGGAACTACGAGCAGTACTTC. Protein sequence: CASSSAVVGNYEQYF.

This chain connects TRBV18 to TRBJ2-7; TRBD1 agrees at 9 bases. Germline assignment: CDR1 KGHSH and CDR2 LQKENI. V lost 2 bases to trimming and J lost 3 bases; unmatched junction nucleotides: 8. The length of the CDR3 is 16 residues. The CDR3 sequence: CASSPNPGQGFYEQYF. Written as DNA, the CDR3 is TGTGCCAGCTCACCAAACCCGGGACAGGGATTCTACGAGCAGTACTTC.

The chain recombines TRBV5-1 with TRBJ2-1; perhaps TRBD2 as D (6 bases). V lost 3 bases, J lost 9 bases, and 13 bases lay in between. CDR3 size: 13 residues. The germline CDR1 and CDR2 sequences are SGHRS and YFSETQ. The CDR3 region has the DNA TGCGCCAGCAGCTCGGGAGCGGTAATTGAGCAGTTCTTC. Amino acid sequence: CASSSGAVIEQFF.

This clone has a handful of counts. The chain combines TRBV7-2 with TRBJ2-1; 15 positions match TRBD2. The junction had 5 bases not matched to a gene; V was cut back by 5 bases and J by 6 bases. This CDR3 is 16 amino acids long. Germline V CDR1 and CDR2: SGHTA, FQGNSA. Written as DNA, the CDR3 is TGTGCCAGCAGCCTACGGACTAGCGGGAGGGCCAATGAGCAGTTCTTC. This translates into CASSLRTSGRANEQFF.

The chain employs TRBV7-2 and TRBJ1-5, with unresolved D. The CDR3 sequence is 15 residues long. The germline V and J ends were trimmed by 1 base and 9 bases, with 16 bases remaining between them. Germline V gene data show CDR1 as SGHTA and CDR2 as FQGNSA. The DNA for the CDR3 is TGTGCCAGCAGCTTAGAATCTACAAGGGAGGGGCCCCAGCATTTT. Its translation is CASSLESTREGPQHF.

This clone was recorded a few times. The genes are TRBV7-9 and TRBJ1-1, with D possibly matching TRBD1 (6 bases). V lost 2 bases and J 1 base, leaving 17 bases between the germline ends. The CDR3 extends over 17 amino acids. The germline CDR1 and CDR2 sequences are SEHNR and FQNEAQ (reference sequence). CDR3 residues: CASSLRAGTIRNTEAFF. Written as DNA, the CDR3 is TGTGCCAGCAGCTTACGTGCCGGGACAATAAGGAACACTGAAGCTTTCTTT.

The CDR3 DNA follows: TGCAGCGTTGAAGTTAGTAAGAGGCTAGCGACGGGCAATGAGCAGTTCTTC. Residues: CSVEVSKRLATGNEQFF. The chain carries TRBV29-1 and TRBJ2-1; possibly TRBD2 for D (6 bases). Deletions cut 1 base from V and 6 bases from J, with 22 bases between. Germline V lookup: CDR1 SQVTM, CDR2 ANQGSEA. The CDR3 totals 17 residues.

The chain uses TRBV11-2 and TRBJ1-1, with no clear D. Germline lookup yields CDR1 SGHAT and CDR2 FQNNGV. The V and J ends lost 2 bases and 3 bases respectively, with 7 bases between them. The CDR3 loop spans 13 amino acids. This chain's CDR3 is CASSLTRDTEAFF. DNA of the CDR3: TGTGCCAGCAGCTTAACCCGGGACACTGAAGCTTTCTTT.

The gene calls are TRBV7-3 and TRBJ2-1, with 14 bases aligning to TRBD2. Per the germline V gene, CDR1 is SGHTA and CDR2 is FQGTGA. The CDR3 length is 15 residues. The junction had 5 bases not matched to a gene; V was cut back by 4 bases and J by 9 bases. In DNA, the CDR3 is TGTGCCAGCAGCTCGGGACTAGCGGGAGCCCGTGAGCAGTTCTTC. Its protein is CASSSGLAGAREQFF.

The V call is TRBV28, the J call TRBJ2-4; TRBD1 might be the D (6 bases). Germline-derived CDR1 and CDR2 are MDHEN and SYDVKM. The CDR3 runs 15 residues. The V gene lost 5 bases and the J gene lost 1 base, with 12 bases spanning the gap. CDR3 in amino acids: CASSPGERAKNIQYF. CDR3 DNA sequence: TGTGCCAGCAGTCCAGGGGAACGGGCCAAAAACATTCAGTACTTC.

The CDR3 spells CASSLGATGYGYTF. The CDR3 DNA reads as TGTGCCAGCAGCTTGGGAGCGACAGGCTATGGCTACACCTTC. The V and J genes are TRBV5-5 and TRBJ1-2, with D perhaps matching TRBD1 (6 bases). Germline-derived CDR1 and CDR2 are SGHKS and YYEKEE (reference sequence). This CDR3 is built from 14 residues. V lost 0 bases and J 4 bases, leaving 10 bases between the germline ends.

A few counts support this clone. CDR3 sequence: CASSSMGLAGLYEQFF. CDR3 sequence (DNA): TGTGCCAGCAGTTCAATGGGACTAGCGGGATTATATGAGCAGTTCTTC. The rearrangement links TRBV28 to TRBJ2-1, with 13 bases lining up with TRBD2. Germline CDR1 is MDHEN and CDR2 is SYDVKM. J gave up 8 bases and V 4 bases, and 8 bases lay outside the gene matches. This CDR3 is 16 amino acids long.

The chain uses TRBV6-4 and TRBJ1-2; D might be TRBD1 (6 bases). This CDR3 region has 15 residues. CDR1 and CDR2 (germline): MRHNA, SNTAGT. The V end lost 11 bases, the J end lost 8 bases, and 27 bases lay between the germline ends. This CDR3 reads CAAKPPTQGLYGYTF. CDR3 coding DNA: TGTGCCGCCAAACCCCCCACACAGGGTTTATACGGCTACACCTTC.